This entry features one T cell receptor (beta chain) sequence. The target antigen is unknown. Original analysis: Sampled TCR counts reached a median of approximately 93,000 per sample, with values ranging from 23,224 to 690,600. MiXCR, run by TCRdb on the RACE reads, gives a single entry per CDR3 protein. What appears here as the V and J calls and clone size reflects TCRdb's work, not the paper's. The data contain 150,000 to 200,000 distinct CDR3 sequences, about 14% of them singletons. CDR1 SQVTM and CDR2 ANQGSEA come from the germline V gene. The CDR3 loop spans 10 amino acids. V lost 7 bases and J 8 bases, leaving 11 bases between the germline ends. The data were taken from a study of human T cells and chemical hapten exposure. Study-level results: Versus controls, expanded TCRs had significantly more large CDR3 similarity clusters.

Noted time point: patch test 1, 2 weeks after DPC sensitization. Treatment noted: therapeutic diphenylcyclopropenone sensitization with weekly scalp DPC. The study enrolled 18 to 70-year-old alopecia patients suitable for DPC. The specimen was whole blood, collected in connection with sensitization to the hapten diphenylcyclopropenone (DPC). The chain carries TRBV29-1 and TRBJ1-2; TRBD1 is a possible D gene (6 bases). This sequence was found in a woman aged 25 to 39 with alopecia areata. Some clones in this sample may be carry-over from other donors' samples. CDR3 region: CSADSKGYTF. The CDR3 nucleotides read TGCAGCGCGGACAGTAAGGGCTACACCTTC.